This passage covers 6 T cell receptor beta chains from one sample sequenced in a study of T cells in Graves' hyperthyroidism and ophthalmopathy. Authors of the study amplified TCR beta CDR3 regions from RNA transcripts. Primed by the HTBI set, a first-round RT-PCR was run on the TCR CDR3. TCRdb called the multiplex PCR reads again in MiXCR, with one record for every CDR3 protein. This sample carries fewer than 650,000 distinct CDR3 sequences, 11% to 15% of them seen once, and the ten largest clones take around 5.4%. The source material was blood. The receptors come from a woman aged 25 to 39 with Graves' hyperthyroidism that later progressed to Graves' ophthalmopathy.

CDR3 amino acids: CASASPWGQETQYF. In nucleotides, the CDR3 is TGTGCTAGTGCCTCCCCGTGGGGCCAAGAGACCCAGTACTTC. This rearrangement joins TRBV12-5 to TRBJ2-5; no clear D. Between the trimmed V and J ends, which lost 7 bases and 1 base, there was a span of 13 bases. This CDR3 contains 14 residues. CDR1 LGHNT and CDR2 FRNRAP come from the germline V gene.

This clonotype has at least ten counts. The CDR3 DNA reads TGTGCCAGTAGCCCCCCCGGGCATGGCTACACCTTC. It specifies CASSPPGHGYTF. The rearrangement joins TRBV19 to TRBJ1-2; unclear D gene. CDR1 is LNHDA, CDR2 SQIVND, per germline (reference sequence). The V gene lost 6 bases and the J gene lost 6 bases, with 11 bases spanning the gap. The CDR3 is 12 residues long.

This chain joins TRBV3-1 and TRBJ1-3; D not certain. Germline lookup yields CDR1 LGHDT and CDR2 YNNKEL (reference sequence). The CDR3 spans 16 residues. Trimming pared 2 bases from V and 0 bases from J, leaving 11 bases between. The CDR3 DNA reads as TGTGCCAGCAGCCAAAATCCGTCCAGCTCTGGAAACACCATATATTTT. Translation: CASSQNPSSSGNTIYF.

This clonotype was recorded at least ten times. The rearrangement uses TRBV28 and TRBJ2-6, with 8 bases that match TRBD1. This CDR3 has 18 residues. V lost 5 bases and J lost 5; bases outside the gene matches: 14. Germline V lookup: CDR1 MDHEN, CDR2 SYDVKM. The CDR3 here is CASSTLSGGRDWANVLTF. The CDR3 region has the DNA TGTGCCAGCAGTACCCTATCAGGGGGCCGCGACTGGGCCAACGTCCTGACTTTC.

At least ten counts were recorded for this clonotype. This rearrangement joins TRBV14 to TRBJ1-1; D is perhaps TRBD1 (5 bases). The germline gives CDR1 SGHDN, CDR2 FVKESK. The CDR3 totals 15 residues. With 4 bases removed from V and 0 bases from J, the gap between germline ends came to 12 bases. CDR3 sequence: CASSPGGIMNTEAFF. The CDR3 bases are TGTGCCAGCAGCCCGGGGGGGATCATGAACACTGAAGCTTTCTTT.

About this clonotype: This may be a read error: a much more frequent sequence differs by one nucleotide. The chain joins TRBV5-1 to TRBJ1-6; TRBD1 is a possible D gene (6 bases). The CDR3 runs 14 residues. Germline V gives CDR1 SGHRS, CDR2 YFSETQ. Trimming pared 2 bases from V and 5 bases from J, leaving 8 bases between. The CDR3 bases are TGCGCCAGCAGCTTCCGACAGGATAATTCACCCCTCCACTTT. It yields the protein CASSFRQDNSPLHF.